This is a list of T cell receptor beta chains from one sample in a study of regulatory T cells in long-lasting Graves disease. TCRdb re-derived calls from the multiplex PCR reads in MiXCR, one entry per CDR3 protein. The sample lists about 660,000 distinct CDR3 sequences, roughly 30% occurring once. Sequences were derived from peripheral blood mononuclear cells (PBMCs), sampled when the disease was refractory, from a patient treated with antithyroid drugs. Receptor source: a female donor with Graves disease. Each CDR3 is given with its conserved first and last residue. Fields, in order: J gene, V gene, CDR3 protein.

J gene: TRBJ2-7
V gene: TRBV6-1
CDR3 protein: CASRGQGPSYEQYF

J gene: TRBJ2-7
V gene: TRBV2
CDR3 protein: CASSVELAQENEQYF

J gene: TRBJ1-1
V gene: TRBV11-2
CDR3 protein: CASSLVPSEMNTEAFF

J gene: TRBJ1-2
V gene: TRBV6-5
CDR3 protein: CASSYGPGEGPYGYTF

J gene: TRBJ2-2
V gene: TRBV29-1
CDR3 protein: CSVERGAGELFF

J gene: TRBJ1-4
V gene: TRBV15
CDR3 protein: CATSRFGQGRANEKLFF

J gene: TRBJ1-2
V gene: TRBV28
CDR3 protein: CASKIYGNYGYTF

J gene: TRBJ1-5
V gene: TRBV5-1
CDR3 protein: CASSLEGQHNQPQHF

J gene: TRBJ2-3
V gene: TRBV7-6
CDR3 protein: CASSLDRGRADTQYF

J gene: TRBJ1-4
V gene: TRBV2
CDR3 protein: CASRGQGGGEKLFF

J gene: TRBJ2-7
V gene: TRBV12-3/TRBV12-4
CDR3 protein: CASSLALASGSYEQYF

J gene: TRBJ1-2
V gene: TRBV19
CDR3 protein: CASRWIEGRYYGYTF

J gene: TRBJ2-3
V gene: TRBV6-4
CDR3 protein: CASGSSGSTDTQYF

J gene: TRBJ2-3
V gene: TRBV2
CDR3 protein: CASGAGVADTQYF

J gene: TRBJ1-2
V gene: TRBV6-2/TRBV6-3
CDR3 protein: CASRGRESKGYTF

J gene: TRBJ1-4
V gene: TRBV29-1
CDR3 protein: CSAIGDEKLFF

J gene: TRBJ1-1
V gene: TRBV6-1
CDR3 protein: CASNLGKRTEAFF

J gene: TRBJ1-2
V gene: TRBV20-1
CDR3 protein: CSASRGDNYGYTF

J gene: TRBJ1-2
V gene: TRBV19
CDR3 protein: CASSARTGLGYTF

J gene: TRBJ2-1
V gene: TRBV20-1
CDR3 protein: CSARAYRRGGSYNEQFF

J gene: TRBJ2-3
V gene: TRBV6-2/TRBV6-3
CDR3 protein: CASSLGAGTQYF

J gene: TRBJ1-5
V gene: TRBV12-3/TRBV12-4
CDR3 protein: CASSLRLTDQPQHF

J gene: TRBJ2-5
V gene: TRBV28
CDR3 protein: CASSQPLGGVGETQYF

J gene: TRBJ2-7
V gene: TRBV28
CDR3 protein: CASSFRDRGLRREQYF

J gene: TRBJ1-1
V gene: TRBV12-3/TRBV12-4
CDR3 protein: CASTLGQVGSEAFF

J gene: TRBJ2-5
V gene: TRBV27
CDR3 protein: CASRAGTGHRRETQYF

J gene: TRBJ2-5
V gene: TRBV11-2
CDR3 protein: CASSQTRPETQYF

J gene: TRBJ1-3
V gene: TRBV6-1
CDR3 protein: CASSTGNTIYF

J gene: TRBJ2-7
V gene: TRBV2
CDR3 protein: CASKGGAGEQYF

J gene: TRBJ1-4
V gene: TRBV25-1
CDR3 protein: CASSEERKLFF

J gene: TRBJ1-1
V gene: TRBV12-3/TRBV12-4
CDR3 protein: CASSLAGGFGGDTEAFF

J gene: TRBJ2-1
V gene: TRBV28
CDR3 protein: CASSQNSGSYNEQFF

J gene: TRBJ1-2
V gene: TRBV12-3/TRBV12-4
CDR3 protein: CASSAARGGGYTF

J gene: TRBJ1-2
V gene: TRBV9
CDR3 protein: CASSVESGARYGYTF

J gene: TRBJ1-1
V gene: TRBV12-3/TRBV12-4
CDR3 protein: CASRRGNTEAFF

J gene: TRBJ2-5
V gene: TRBV11-3
CDR3 protein: CASSLDGDNQETQYF

J gene: TRBJ2-7
V gene: TRBV7-9
CDR3 protein: CASSFGQTKGYEQYF

J gene: TRBJ2-5
V gene: TRBV29-1
CDR3 protein: CSVEGQGPETQYF

J gene: TRBJ1-2
V gene: TRBV6-1
CDR3 protein: CASFQGGGYTF

J gene: TRBJ1-2
V gene: TRBV10-3
CDR3 protein: CAISEPTGGLDGYTF

J gene: TRBJ1-4
V gene: TRBV28
CDR3 protein: CASSLWSTNEKLFF

J gene: TRBJ2-7
V gene: TRBV27
CDR3 protein: CASSPRGSSYEQYF

J gene: TRBJ2-7
V gene: TRBV27
CDR3 protein: CASTLLPGLAGRSYEQYF

J gene: TRBJ1-1
V gene: TRBV28
CDR3 protein: CASSLGGRTEAFF

J gene: TRBJ2-5
V gene: TRBV11-2
CDR3 protein: CASSFRTGTSVETQYF

J gene: TRBJ2-2
V gene: TRBV24-1
CDR3 protein: CATSDSTSRGGVTGELFF

J gene: TRBJ1-2
V gene: TRBV7-9
CDR3 protein: CASSLAPSGAGIF

J gene: TRBJ1-5
V gene: TRBV6-1
CDR3 protein: CASSEVIWGGNQPQHF

J gene: TRBJ2-6
V gene: TRBV12-3/TRBV12-4
CDR3 protein: CASSLSGGYTSGANVLTF

J gene: TRBJ2-7
V gene: TRBV30
CDR3 protein: CAWSVGTYEQYF